Listed below are T cell receptor beta chains from one sample, sequenced in a study of blood T cell repertoires in COVID-19. Profiling relied on immunoSEQ multiplex PCR, and the TCRdb table lists in-frame clones only, not all of them. The data contain about 270,000 clones, more than 75% of them seen just once; the ten biggest clones take up approximately 2%. Sequenced input: PBMCs or T cells enriched from blood (not recorded which). The origin of the receptors is an older woman in a cohort exposed to, infected with or recovered from COVID-19 (not recorded which). The CDR3 runs from the conserved cysteine through the conserved F or W. The D gene is left open where the match is weak. Clone sizes are given selectively: once, few, many, or a class where the clone is expanded.

CSVEGPQGYEQYF	TGCAGCGTTGAAGGACCACAGGGATACGAGCAGTACTTC	-	TRBJ2-7	-	TRBV29-1
CASSIRDRGLYNEQFF	TGTGCCAGTAGTATACGGGACAGGGGGCTCTACAATGAGCAGTTCTTC	TRBD1	TRBJ2-1	few	TRBV19
CASSLGGEWVEQYF	TGTGCCAGCAGCTTAGGTGGGGAGTGGGTCGAGCAGTACTTC	-	TRBJ2-7	-	TRBV7-6
CASSYLAASYNEQFF	TGTGCCAGCAGCTACCTAGCCGCCTCCTACAATGAGCAGTTCTTC	-	TRBJ2-1	-	TRBV7-2
CASSNRGSGNTIYF	TGTGCCAGCAGCAACAGGGGGTCTGGAAACACCATATATTTT	TRBD1	TRBJ1-3	-	TRBV7-2
CASSPSGTRVYNEQFF	TGTGCCAGCAGCCCCTCAGGGACTAGGGTCTACAATGAGCAGTTCTTC	TRBD2	TRBJ2-1	once	TRBV3-1/TRBV3-2
CASSLLRGEKLFF	TGTGCCAGCAGTTTATTAAGAGGGGAAAAACTGTTTTTT	-	TRBJ1-4	-	TRBV28
CASSLAGVGAAEAFF	TGTGCCAGCAGCTTGGCGGGGGTTGGGGCAGCTGAAGCTTTCTTT	-	TRBJ1-1	-	TRBV5-6
CASSRAGAGDGYTF	TGCGCCAGCAGCCGAGCGGGGGCAGGGGACGGCTACACCTTC	-	TRBJ1-2	-	TRBV5-1
CASTETGYTGELFF	TGTGCCAGCACGGAGACAGGGTACACCGGGGAGCTGTTTTTT	TRBD1	TRBJ2-2	-	TRBV28
CASSPLTGGRNEKLFF	TGTGCCAGCAGCCCCCTGACAGGGGGCCGAAATGAAAAACTGTTTTTT	TRBD1	TRBJ1-4	-	TRBV14
CATSRPPGLAGGYNEQFF	TGTGCCACCAGCAGACCCCCGGGACTAGCGGGAGGTTACAATGAGCAGTTCTTC	TRBD2	TRBJ2-1	-	TRBV15
CASSVEGRGHKGYTF	TGTGCCAGCAGCGTAGAGGGCAGGGGGCATAAAGGCTACACCTTC	TRBD1	TRBJ1-2	-	TRBV9
CASSSPPGTSVYEQYF	TGTGCCAGCAGCTCCCCTCCCGGGACTTCGGTCTACGAGCAGTACTTC	-	TRBJ2-7	-	TRBV7-8
CASSLVQGTATTNEQFF	TGTGCCAGCAGCTTGGTTCAGGGGACAGCCACCACTAATGAGCAGTTCTTC	TRBD1	TRBJ2-1	once	TRBV5-8
CASSGTMSSTDTQYF	TGTGCCAGCAGCGGGACTATGTCTAGCACAGATACGCAGTATTTT	TRBD2	TRBJ2-3	-	TRBV6-4
CASSRPATSGSWEQFF	TGCGCCAGCAGTCGTCCTGCGACTAGCGGGAGTTGGGAGCAGTTCTTC	TRBD2	TRBJ2-1	-	TRBV23-1
CASRRAAEGEQFF	TGTGCCAGCAGGAGGGCGGCTGAGGGTGAGCAGTTCTTC	-	TRBJ2-1	-	TRBV25-1
CASSESGTSNSPLHF	TGTGCCAGCAGTGAATCGGGGACAAGTAATTCACCCCTCCACTTT	-	TRBJ1-6	-	TRBV25-1
CASSPGGSPTYNEQFF	TGCGCCAGCAGCCCGGGCGGGAGCCCCACCTACAATGAGCAGTTCTTC	TRBD2	TRBJ2-1	-	TRBV5-1
CSVELAKFRTGGGNTEAFF	TGCAGCGTTGAATTGGCCAAATTCAGGACAGGGGGAGGAAACACTGAAGCTTTCTTT	TRBD1	TRBJ1-1	-	TRBV29-1
CASSKDWGQSGNTIYF	TGTGCCAGCAGCAAAGACTGGGGGCAGAGTGGAAACACCATATATTTT	-	TRBJ1-3	-	TRBV21-1
CASSIRESTNNEQFF	TGTGCCAGTAGTATACGGGAGTCAACCAACAATGAGCAGTTCTTC	-	TRBJ2-1	-	TRBV19
CASSLGQLNSPLHF	TGTGCCAGCAGTTTGGGACAGCTTAATTCACCCCTCCACTTT	TRBD1	TRBJ1-6	-	TRBV27
CASSVGIGAKNTGELFF	TGTGCCAGCAGCGTAGGAATAGGGGCCAAGAACACCGGGGAGCTGTTTTTT	-	TRBJ2-2	-	TRBV9
CASSFETGGIPSSYNEQFF	TGTGCCAGCAGCTTTGAGACAGGGGGCATCCCTAGCTCCTACAATGAGCAGTTCTTC	TRBD1	TRBJ2-1	-	TRBV13
CASSPLSGGAYNEQFF	TGTGCCAGCAGCCCACTCTCGGGCGGGGCCTACAATGAGCAGTTCTTC	-	TRBJ2-1	-	TRBV3-1/TRBV3-2
CASSAWTGEYEQYF	TGTGCCAGCAGCGCATGGACAGGGGAATACGAGCAGTACTTC	TRBD1	TRBJ2-7	-	TRBV5-4
CASSLGDTSYEQYF	TGCGCCAGCAGCTTGGGGGACACCTCCTACGAGCAGTACTTC	-	TRBJ2-7	once	TRBV5-1
CASSLTGGSDEQYF	TGTGCCAGCTCACTGACAGGGGGCTCTGACGAGCAGTACTTC	TRBD1	TRBJ2-7	-	TRBV18
CSEEAGYTF	TGCAGTGAAGAGGCGGGCTACACCTTC	-	TRBJ1-2	-	TRBV20-1
CASKDREGKMAQYF	TGTGCCAGCAAGGACAGGGAAGGGAAAATGGCCCAGTACTTC	TRBD1	TRBJ2-5	-	TRBV28
CASSLAIGQGRTEAFF	TGCGCCAGCAGCTTGGCGATTGGACAGGGGAGGACTGAAGCTTTCTTT	TRBD1	TRBJ1-1	-	TRBV5-1